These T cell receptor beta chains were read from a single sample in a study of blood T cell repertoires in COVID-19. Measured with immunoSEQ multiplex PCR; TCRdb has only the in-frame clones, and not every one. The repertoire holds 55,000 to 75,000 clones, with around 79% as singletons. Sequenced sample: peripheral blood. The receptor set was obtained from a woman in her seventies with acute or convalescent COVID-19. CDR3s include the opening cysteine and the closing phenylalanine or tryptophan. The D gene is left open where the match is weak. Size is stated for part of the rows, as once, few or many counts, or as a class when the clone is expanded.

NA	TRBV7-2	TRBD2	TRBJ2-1	TGTGCCAGCAGCTTAGTGACCGGGGGGGCCCACAATGAGCAGTTCTTC	CASSLVTGGAHNEQFF
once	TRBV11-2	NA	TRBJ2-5	TGTGCCAGCGCCCGGGGGTACCAAGAGACCCAGTACTTC	CASARGYQETQYF
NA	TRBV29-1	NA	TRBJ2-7	TGCAGCGTTGGGGGGCTCAGCTCCTACGAGCAGTACTTC	CSVGGLSSYEQYF
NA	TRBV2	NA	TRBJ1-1	TGTGCCAGCAGTGAAGGGGGAGGTACTGAAGCTTTCTTT	CASSEGGGTEAFF
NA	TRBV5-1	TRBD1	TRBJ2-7	TGCGCCAGCACCTCGGGGACAGGAATAGAGCAGTACTTC	CASTSGTGIEQYF
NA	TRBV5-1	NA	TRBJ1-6	TGCGCCAGCAGCAGGGACACGGCTAATTCACCCCTCCACTTT	CASSRDTANSPLHF
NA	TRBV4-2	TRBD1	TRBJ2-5	TGTGCCAGCACCCGGACGGGACAGGGGGTGGAGGAGACCCAGTACTTC	CASTRTGQGVEETQYF
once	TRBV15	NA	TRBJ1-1	TGTGCCACCAGCAGAGATCGCTCCCTAGCGAAGAGCACTGAAGCTTTCTTT	CATSRDRSLAKSTEAFF
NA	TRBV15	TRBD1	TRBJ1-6	TGTGCCACCAGCAGGGGACAGGGGGCATCTAATTCACCCCTCCACTTT	CATSRGQGASNSPLHF
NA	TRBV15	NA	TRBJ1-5	TGTGCCACCAGCAGAGACAGGGTTTATCAGCCCCAGCATTTT	CATSRDRVYQPQHF
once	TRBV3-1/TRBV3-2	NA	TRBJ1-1	TGTGCCAGCAGCCAAGTCCAGAACACTGAAGCTTTCTTT	CASSQVQNTEAFF
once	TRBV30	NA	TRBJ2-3	TGTGCCTGGAGTGTCCGTGAGAGGGATACGCAGTATTTT	CAWSVRERDTQYF
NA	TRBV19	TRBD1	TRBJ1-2	TGTGCCAGTAGTCACAGGGGGCGCGCTGGCTACACCTTC	CASSHRGRAGYTF
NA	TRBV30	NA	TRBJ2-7	TGTGCCTGGAGTGTCTCTAGCAGCTACGAGCAGTACTTC	CAWSVSSSYEQYF
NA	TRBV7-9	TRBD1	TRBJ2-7	TGTGCCAGCAGCTTAGGGCAGGGGGCGAACGAGCAGTACTTC	CASSLGQGANEQYF
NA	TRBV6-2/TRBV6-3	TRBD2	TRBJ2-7	TGTGCCAGCAGTCTGCTAGCGGGGGCCTCCTACGAGCAGTACTTC	CASSLLAGASYEQYF
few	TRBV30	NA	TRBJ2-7	TGTGCCTGGAGTGTACCAAGGGACAACACCTACGAGCAGTACTTC	CAWSVPRDNTYEQYF
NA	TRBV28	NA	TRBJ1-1	TGTGCCAGCAGCTATAGACAGAGAAACACTGAAGCTTTCTTT	CASSYRQRNTEAFF
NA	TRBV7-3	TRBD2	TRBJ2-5	TGTGCCAGCAGCTTGGGACTAGCGGGAGGTCTTCGAGAGACCCAGTACTTC	CASSLGLAGGLRETQYF
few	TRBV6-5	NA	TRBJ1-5	TGTGCCAGCGAGGGACACCACTCACGCAATCAGCCCCAGCATTTT	CASEGHHSRNQPQHF
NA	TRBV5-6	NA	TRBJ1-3	TGTGCCAGCAGCCCCGTCTCTAAGGGGGCTGGAAACACCATATATTTT	CASSPVSKGAGNTIYF
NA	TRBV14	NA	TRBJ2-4	TGTGCCAGCAGCGACGTAAAGGGGATCGGCGGGGACATTCAGTACTTC	CASSDVKGIGGDIQYF
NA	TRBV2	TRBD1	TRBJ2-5	TGTGCCAGCAGTGAAGCACTCCGACAGGGCGTGACCCAGTACTTC	CASSEALRQGVTQYF
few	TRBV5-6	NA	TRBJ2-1	TGTGCCAGCAGCTCGGTAAATTACAATGAGCAGTTCTTC	CASSSVNYNEQFF
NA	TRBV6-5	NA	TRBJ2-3	TGTGCCAGCAGCTCCGACCGGGTCCCATCCCCTACGCAGTATTTT	CASSSDRVPSPTQYF
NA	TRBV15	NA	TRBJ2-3	TGTGCCACCAGCAGAGATACTAGTCCTGAGGATACGCAGTATTTT	CATSRDTSPEDTQYF
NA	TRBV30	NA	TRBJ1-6	TGTGCCGGAACTCTCGGGGTTGATTCACCCCTCCACTTT	CAGTLGVDSPLHF
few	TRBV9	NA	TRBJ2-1	TGTGCCAGCAGCGTAGTCAGTGGATTAGCGGATGAGCAGTTCTTC	CASSVVSGLADEQFF
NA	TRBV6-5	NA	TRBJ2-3	TGTGCCAGCAGTTACCGGTTTACGGATACGCAGTATTTT	CASSYRFTDTQYF
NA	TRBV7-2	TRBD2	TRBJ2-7	TGTGCCAGCAGCTCTAGCGGTTCCCGCTCCTACGAGCAGTACTTC	CASSSSGSRSYEQYF
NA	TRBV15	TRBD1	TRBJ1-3	TGTGCCACCAGCGATACAGGGGTCTCTGGAAACACCATATATTTT	CATSDTGVSGNTIYF
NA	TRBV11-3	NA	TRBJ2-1	TGTGCCAGCAGCTCCAATTACAATGAGCAGTTCTTC	CASSSNYNEQFF
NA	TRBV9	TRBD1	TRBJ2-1	TGTGCCAGCAGCGTAGACTCGGACAGGAGGTCTAATGAGCAGTTCTTC	CASSVDSDRRSNEQFF
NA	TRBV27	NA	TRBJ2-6	TGTGCCAGCAGTCCCCGGAGCTCTGGGGCCAACGTCCTGACTTTC	CASSPRSSGANVLTF
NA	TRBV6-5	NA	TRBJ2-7	TGTGCCAGCAGTCTCGGCGGGACCCTCTACGAGCAGTACTTC	CASSLGGTLYEQYF
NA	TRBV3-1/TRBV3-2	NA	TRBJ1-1	TGTGCCAGCAGCCATACTACAGGGAACACTGAAGCTTTCTTT	CASSHTTGNTEAFF
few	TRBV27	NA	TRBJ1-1	TGTGCCAGCAGGGGAGGGTGGGTGAACACTGAAGCTTTCTTT	CASRGGWVNTEAFF
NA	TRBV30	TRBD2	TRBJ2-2	TGTGCCTGGAGTGTAGGCGGGAGAGGCGGGGAGCTGTTTTTT	CAWSVGGRGGELFF
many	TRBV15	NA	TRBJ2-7	TGTGCCACCAGCAGAGTTTCCCAGACAACCTACGAGCAGTACTTC	CATSRVSQTTYEQYF
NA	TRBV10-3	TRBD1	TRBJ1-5	TGTGCCATCAGCCTGGACAGGGCAAATCAGCCCCAGCATTTT	CAISLDRANQPQHF
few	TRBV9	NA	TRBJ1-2	TGTGCCAGCAGCGTAGAACAGGAACTCGAGGGCTACACCTTC	CASSVEQELEGYTF
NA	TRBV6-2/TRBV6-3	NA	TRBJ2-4	TGTGCCAGCAGTTACGAGTCCGGCGGAGCCAAAAACATTCAGTACTTC	CASSYESGGAKNIQYF
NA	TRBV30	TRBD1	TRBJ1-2	TGTGCCTGGATGAATGACAGGGATGGTTATGGCTACACCTTC	CAWMNDRDGYGYTF
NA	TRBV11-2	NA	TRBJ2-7	TGTGCCAGCAGCTTTACCGAGCGAGGGGAGCAGTACTTC	CASSFTERGEQYF
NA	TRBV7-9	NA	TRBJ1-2	TGTGCCAGCACCCTAGTCAGCGGAGTACGGCCGCCGGCGGGCTACACCTTC	CASTLVSGVRPPAGYTF
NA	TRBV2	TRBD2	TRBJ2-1	TGTGCCAGCGGTACTAGCGGGAGGGCGGATGAGCAGTTCTTC	CASGTSGRADEQFF
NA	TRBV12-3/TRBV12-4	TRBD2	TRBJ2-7	TGTGCCAGCAGTTTGGGGACTAGCGGGAAGAAATTC	CASSLGTSGKKF
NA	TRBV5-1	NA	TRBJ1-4	TGCGCCAGCAGCCCGAGGGCGGGACCAGGAACTAATGAAAAACTGTTTTTT	CASSPRAGPGTNEKLFF
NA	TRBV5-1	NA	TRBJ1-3	TGCGCCAGCAGCCAAGACAGGCGCTCTGGAAACACCATATATTTT	CASSQDRRSGNTIYF
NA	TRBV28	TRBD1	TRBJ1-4	TGTGCCAGCAGTACCAGCGGGACAGGGCGGGAAAAACTGTTTTTT	CASSTSGTGREKLFF
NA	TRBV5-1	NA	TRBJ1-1	TGCGCCAGCAGCCTGCCTGACGGTGGAGTGAACACTGAAGCTTTCTTT	CASSLPDGGVNTEAFF
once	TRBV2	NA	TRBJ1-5	TGTGCCAGCAGTGAGGCGGGGGGCAGTCAGCCCCAGCATTTT	CASSEAGGSQPQHF
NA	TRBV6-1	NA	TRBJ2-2	TGTGCCAGCAGTTTCCAGGGGTCCGGGGAGCTGTTTTTT	CASSFQGSGELFF
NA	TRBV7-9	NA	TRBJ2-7	TGTGCCAGCAGCTCCACCCTGGGGGCAGGGATAATTGACGAGCAGTACTTC	CASSSTLGAGIIDEQYF
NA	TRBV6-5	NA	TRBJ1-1	TGTGCCAGCAGTCCCGGGAGCACTGAAGCTTTCTTT	CASSPGSTEAFF
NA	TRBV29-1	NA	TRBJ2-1	TGCAGCGTTGAAGAGGCGGCCTCTCTTGAGCAGTTCTTC	CSVEEAASLEQFF
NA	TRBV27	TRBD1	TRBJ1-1	TGTGCCAGCAGACGGGACAGGGGTCTCTTGAACACTGAAGCTTTCTTT	CASRRDRGLLNTEAFF
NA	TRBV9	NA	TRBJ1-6	TGTGCCAGCAGCGTTCAACAGGGAAATTCACCCCTCCACTTT	CASSVQQGNSPLHF
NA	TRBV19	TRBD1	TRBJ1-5	TGTGCCAGTAGGGACAGGGTAACTCAGCCCCAGCATTTT	CASRDRVTQPQHF